This TCR beta chain was profiled in a study of blood T cell repertoires in COVID-19 (dated by TCRdb to 2020 to 2022). Regarding the research as a whole: Samples covering the acute and convalescent phases of COVID-19 were provided by collaborators in the United States, Italy and Spain. The prospective study material was composed of cDNA or gDNA derived from T cells, B-cell-depleted T cells, or PBMCs. The dataset comprised deeply sampled blood TCRbeta repertoires from subjects exposed to, actively infected with, or recovered from COVID-19. The repertoires were released in a freely available public database meant as a resource for research on the immune response to SARS-CoV-2. Samples were obtained from the ongoing ImmuneRACE study (first 160 participants) and from some 1,200 subjects provided by 6 global collaborators. The sample metadata nearly always contained a de-identified subject ID, COVID-19 status, age in years and sex. HLA class I and class II types, where available, came from metadata supplied by the sample provider rather than from assay-based typing. On the study overall, not on this receptor specifically: Clinical and demographic metadata were provided uncurated, with the amount varying by source and participant.

Remarks on this clone: The clone's antigen remains unknown. Per-base qualities were not stored, and no clone one base away is much larger.

TCRbeta CDR3 regions were amplified from genomic DNA using the immunoSEQ Assay, a bias-controlled multiplex PCR. The authors processed their data as follows. The number of nucleated cells in each sample was estimated from the amplification of reference gene primers within the assay. To quantify the absolute abundance of each unique TCRbeta CDR3 rearrangement, sequence reads were collapsed and filtered. Productive Simpson clonality was computed per sample as the square root of Simpson's diversity index over productive rearrangements. In its TCRdb copy, this immuneACCESS table keeps in-frame sequences only and misses some clones. Where compared with another copy, unresolved V genes explain less than half of these, and the others have no known cause. The D gene and trimming were derived from the DNA, and the V and J assignments and clone size from that table. The sample includes about half a million clones, with 70% to 90% observed a single time. The ten largest make up approximately 3.4% of the sample.

Whole blood was collected in K2EDTA tubes by collaborating institutions according to the institutions' own protocols. For TCRbeta analysis, collaborators shipped samples in one of three forms: frozen whole blood, isolated PBMCs, or DNA extracted from either of those sample types. The junction shows trimming of 2 bases on V and 0 bases on J, plus 6 bases between the germline ends. The germline V gene gives CDR1 as SGHRS and CDR2 as YFSETQ. The CDR3 covers 15 residues, taking in both the cysteine and the phenylalanine. Just CDR3 DNA is preserved here, 45 bases in frame from base 1. The TCR originated in a human donor in a cohort sampled during active COVID-19. The chain couples TRBV5-1 to TRBJ2-6; TRBD1 is a possible D gene, resting on 6 matching bases. The sample consisted of peripheral blood. The DNA reads as follows: TGCGCCAGCAGCTTCAGGGGCTCTGGGGCCAACGTCCTGACTTTC. This translates into CASSFRGSGANVLTF.